The rows below give T cell receptor beta chains drawn from one sample of a study of CD8+ T cells in alopecia areata. Some clones are missing from TCRdb's copy, which holds only in-frame ones; the method was immunoSEQ multiplex PCR. The sample carries some 170,000 clones, about 63% recorded once. The source was CD4+ T cells sorted from blood, collected at week 0. The receptor source for this set is a human donor with alopecia areata. Each CDR3 is given with its conserved first and last residue. Fields, in order: J gene, V gene, clone size, D gene, CDR3 DNA, CDR3 protein. D genes are given only for firm matches. Size is omitted from some rows. Given values are once, few, many or a class for expanded clones.

j_call: TRBJ2-7
v_call: TRBV5-1
clone_size: .
d_call: TRBD2
cdr3_nt: TGCGCCAGCAGCATAACCGGGACTAGCGGGGTGTTCTCCTACGAGCAGTACTTC
cdr3_aa: CASSITGTSGVFSYEQYF

j_call: TRBJ1-1
v_call: TRBV29-1
clone_size: few
d_call: TRBD1
cdr3_nt: TGCAGCGGTCAGACAGGGTTCACTGAAGCTTTCTTT
cdr3_aa: CSGQTGFTEAFF

j_call: TRBJ2-7
v_call: TRBV10-3
clone_size: few
d_call: .
cdr3_nt: TGTGCCATCGGGGGCGCGGGTGAGCAGTACTTC
cdr3_aa: CAIGGAGEQYF

j_call: TRBJ1-1
v_call: TRBV30
clone_size: few
d_call: TRBD1
cdr3_nt: TGTGCCTGGAGTGTCGTCAGGGGGAAAGGGATGAACACTGAAGCTTTCTTT
cdr3_aa: CAWSVVRGKGMNTEAFF

j_call: TRBJ1-2
v_call: TRBV30
clone_size: .
d_call: .
cdr3_nt: TGTGCCTGGAGTCCTAGGACGCCCCCGGGCTACACCTTC
cdr3_aa: CAWSPRTPPGYTF

j_call: TRBJ1-5
v_call: TRBV30
clone_size: .
d_call: .
cdr3_nt: TGTGCCTGGAGTGTTGGTGACAATCAGCCCCAGCATTTT
cdr3_aa: CAWSVGDNQPQHF

j_call: TRBJ1-1
v_call: TRBV5-6
clone_size: .
d_call: TRBD1
cdr3_nt: TGTGCCAGCAGCCCACAGGGGGCAAGGTACACTGAAGCTTTCTTT
cdr3_aa: CASSPQGARYTEAFF

j_call: TRBJ2-5
v_call: TRBV2
clone_size: .
d_call: TRBD2
cdr3_nt: TGTGCCAGCAGTAGCGCGGGGGGGTACCAAGAGACCCAGTACTTC
cdr3_aa: CASSSAGGYQETQYF

j_call: TRBJ1-3
v_call: TRBV4-1
clone_size: .
d_call: .
cdr3_nt: TGCGCCAGCAGCGCAGGACGGAACTCTGGAAACACCATATATTTT
cdr3_aa: CASSAGRNSGNTIYF

j_call: TRBJ1-2
v_call: TRBV2
clone_size: .
d_call: .
cdr3_nt: TGTGCCAGCAGCCCAGAGCTCAACTATGGCTACACCTTC
cdr3_aa: CASSPELNYGYTF

j_call: TRBJ2-3
v_call: TRBV29-1
clone_size: .
d_call: .
cdr3_nt: TGCAGCGTTGGGGTGCAGATAAGCACAGATACGCAGTATTTT
cdr3_aa: CSVGVQISTDTQYF

j_call: TRBJ2-5
v_call: TRBV29-1
clone_size: .
d_call: .
cdr3_nt: TGCAGCGTTGCCCCCCAAGAGACCCAGTACTTC
cdr3_aa: CSVAPQETQYF

j_call: TRBJ1-1
v_call: TRBV9
clone_size: .
d_call: TRBD1
cdr3_nt: TGTGCCAGCAGCGACCGGACAGGGCTCAACACTGAAGCTTTCTTT
cdr3_aa: CASSDRTGLNTEAFF

j_call: TRBJ2-7
v_call: TRBV27
clone_size: .
d_call: TRBD1
cdr3_nt: TGTGCCAGCAGTTGGGGACAGTTTTACGAGCAGTACTTC
cdr3_aa: CASSWGQFYEQYF

j_call: TRBJ1-2
v_call: TRBV11-3
clone_size: .
d_call: .
cdr3_nt: TGTGCCAGCAGCTCGGGGGGGTCCCGTCAGGAGCGGGGCTACACCTTC
cdr3_aa: CASSSGGSRQERGYTF

j_call: TRBJ1-5
v_call: TRBV5-6
clone_size: few
d_call: .
cdr3_nt: TGTGCCAGCAGCTTGAGGGGGGCAAGCAATCAGCCCCAGCATTTT
cdr3_aa: CASSLRGASNQPQHF

j_call: TRBJ1-6
v_call: TRBV29-1
clone_size: .
d_call: TRBD1
cdr3_nt: TGCAGCGTTGGGGACAGGGGTTCACCCCTCCACTTT
cdr3_aa: CSVGDRGSPLHF

j_call: TRBJ1-4
v_call: TRBV7-2
clone_size: .
d_call: .
cdr3_nt: TGTGCCAGCAGCTTAGGGACAGCGAATGAAAAACTGTTTTTT
cdr3_aa: CASSLGTANEKLFF

j_call: TRBJ2-3
v_call: TRBV7-9
clone_size: .
d_call: .
cdr3_nt: TGTGCCAGCAGCCCTTCGGCCACAGATACGCAGTATTTT
cdr3_aa: CASSPSATDTQYF

j_call: TRBJ1-5
v_call: TRBV30
clone_size: .
d_call: .
cdr3_nt: TGTGCCTGGAGCGGGTCCAGGCTCGGTCAGCCCCAGCATTTT
cdr3_aa: CAWSGSRLGQPQHF

j_call: TRBJ1-1
v_call: TRBV21-1
clone_size: few
d_call: .
cdr3_nt: TGTGCCAGCAGCAGCAGTGAAGCTTTCTTT
cdr3_aa: CASSSSEAFF

j_call: TRBJ1-2
v_call: TRBV14
clone_size: .
d_call: .
cdr3_nt: TGTGCCAGCAGCCACCGGGAGGGCTACTATGGCTACACCTTC
cdr3_aa: CASSHREGYYGYTF

j_call: TRBJ1-1
v_call: TRBV9
clone_size: .
d_call: .
cdr3_nt: TGTGCCAGCAGCGTCATTCAGGAGAACACTGAAGCTTTCTTT
cdr3_aa: CASSVIQENTEAFF

j_call: TRBJ2-5
v_call: TRBV7-2
clone_size: .
d_call: TRBD2
cdr3_nt: TGTGCCAGCAGCTTTTCACTAGCGGGGGGAGTTGAGACCCAGTACTTC
cdr3_aa: CASSFSLAGGVETQYF

j_call: TRBJ1-5
v_call: TRBV6-5
clone_size: .
d_call: TRBD1
cdr3_nt: TGTGCCAGCAGTGAGACAGGGAATCAGCCCCAGCATTTT
cdr3_aa: CASSETGNQPQHF

j_call: TRBJ2-7
v_call: TRBV4-2
clone_size: once
d_call: TRBD2
cdr3_nt: TGTGCCAGCAGCCAGGGACTAGCCGATCCCTCCTACGAGCAGTACTTC
cdr3_aa: CASSQGLADPSYEQYF

j_call: TRBJ1-5
v_call: TRBV27
clone_size: once
d_call: .
cdr3_nt: TGTGCCAGCAGTCAAGCGATTAGCAATCAGCCCCAGCATTTT
cdr3_aa: CASSQAISNQPQHF

j_call: TRBJ1-5
v_call: TRBV15
clone_size: .
d_call: .
cdr3_nt: TGTGCCACCAGCAGACCATATTCCGGGACTAGCAATCAGCCCCAGCATTTT
cdr3_aa: CATSRPYSGTSNQPQHF

j_call: TRBJ2-5
v_call: TRBV29-1
clone_size: .
d_call: .
cdr3_nt: TGCAGCGTTGAAGGGAGGGTCGCCCAAGAGACCCAGTACTTC
cdr3_aa: CSVEGRVAQETQYF

j_call: TRBJ2-3
v_call: TRBV27
clone_size: .
d_call: TRBD2
cdr3_nt: TGTGCCAGCGGTCTGCGGCAGCCGCTAGCGGAGGAGAGCACAGATACGCAGTATTTT
cdr3_aa: CASGLRQPLAEESTDTQYF

j_call: TRBJ1-5
v_call: TRBV7-6
clone_size: few
d_call: .
cdr3_nt: TGTGCCAGCAGCTTAGTCGAAAATCAGCCCCAGCATTTT
cdr3_aa: CASSLVENQPQHF

j_call: TRBJ1-5
v_call: TRBV2
clone_size: few
d_call: .
cdr3_nt: TGTGCCAGCAGTCGGACCGAGTATAGCAATCAGCCCCAGCATTTT
cdr3_aa: CASSRTEYSNQPQHF

j_call: TRBJ2-7
v_call: TRBV2
clone_size: .
d_call: TRBD1
cdr3_nt: TGTGCCAGCAGTTCTCAAGGGTACAGGGGCCAGTACTTC
cdr3_aa: CASSSQGYRGQYF

j_call: TRBJ1-1
v_call: TRBV5-1
clone_size: .
d_call: TRBD1
cdr3_nt: TGCGCCAGCAGCTACGGGGACAGGGCCGCCACTGAAGCTTTCTTT
cdr3_aa: CASSYGDRAATEAFF

j_call: TRBJ1-2
v_call: TRBV5-1
clone_size: .
d_call: .
cdr3_nt: TGCGCCAGCAGCTTTGAGACGGAATATGGCTACACCTTC
cdr3_aa: CASSFETEYGYTF

j_call: TRBJ2-5
v_call: TRBV30
clone_size: .
d_call: .
cdr3_nt: TGTGCCTGGAGTCTTGGTCCGGGGACCCAGTACTTC
cdr3_aa: CAWSLGPGTQYF

j_call: TRBJ2-7
v_call: TRBV29-1
clone_size: few
d_call: TRBD1
cdr3_nt: TGCAGCGTAGGACAGGGAGCCTACGAGCAGTACTTC
cdr3_aa: CSVGQGAYEQYF

j_call: TRBJ2-6
v_call: TRBV10-3
clone_size: .
d_call: .
cdr3_nt: TGTGCCATCAGTGAGTGGGGGTCTGGGGCCAACGTCCTGACTTTC
cdr3_aa: CAISEWGSGANVLTF

j_call: TRBJ1-1
v_call: TRBV7-9
clone_size: .
d_call: .
cdr3_nt: TGTGCCAGCAGCCGGGAGGGTGAAGCTTTCTTT
cdr3_aa: CASSREGEAFF

j_call: TRBJ2-1
v_call: TRBV7-8
clone_size: .
d_call: .
cdr3_nt: TGTGCCAGCAGCTTGGACTACTCCGGGGAGTACTACAATGAGCAGTTCTTC
cdr3_aa: CASSLDYSGEYYNEQFF

j_call: TRBJ2-7
v_call: TRBV7-9
clone_size: .
d_call: TRBD2
cdr3_nt: TGTGCCAGCAGTTCAAAGGCGGGGGGGCCTTGGGGCGAGCAGTACTTC
cdr3_aa: CASSSKAGGPWGEQYF

j_call: TRBJ2-7
v_call: TRBV29-1
clone_size: .
d_call: TRBD2
cdr3_nt: TGCAGCGTTGGTCGGTCGGGGGGCGAGCAGTACTTC
cdr3_aa: CSVGRSGGEQYF

j_call: TRBJ1-5
v_call: TRBV27
clone_size: once
d_call: .
cdr3_nt: TGTGCCAGCAGTTCTCTACTCTCCACCGGGACAAAGGTTAATCAGCCCCAGCATTTT
cdr3_aa: CASSSLLSTGTKVNQPQHF

j_call: TRBJ2-1
v_call: TRBV2
clone_size: .
d_call: TRBD2
cdr3_nt: TGTGCCAGCAGTGAAAGGGGTCGGGAGGGAAACAATGAGCAGTTCTTC
cdr3_aa: CASSERGREGNNEQFF

j_call: TRBJ2-5
v_call: TRBV4-2
clone_size: few
d_call: .
cdr3_nt: TGTGCCAGCAGCCAAGAGGGGAACCAAGAGACCCAGTACTTC
cdr3_aa: CASSQEGNQETQYF

j_call: TRBJ1-4
v_call: TRBV6-1
clone_size: .
d_call: TRBD1
cdr3_nt: TGTGCCACCTCGACAGGGGGCTTTGGAAAACTGTTTTTT
cdr3_aa: CATSTGGFGKLFF

j_call: TRBJ2-3
v_call: TRBV4-1
clone_size: .
d_call: TRBD1
cdr3_nt: TGCGCCAGCAGCCAAGACGGCGGGGACAGGGGGCAAACAGATACGCAGTATTTT
cdr3_aa: CASSQDGGDRGQTDTQYF

j_call: TRBJ1-1
v_call: TRBV18
clone_size: .
d_call: .
cdr3_nt: TGTGCCAGCTCACCACGAAAGGGGCAGAACACTGAAGCTTTCTTT
cdr3_aa: CASSPRKGQNTEAFF

j_call: TRBJ2-2
v_call: TRBV29-1
clone_size: few
d_call: TRBD1
cdr3_nt: TGCAGCGTTGAGGGTGGGACAGGCAGGAACACCGGGGAGCTGTTTTTT
cdr3_aa: CSVEGGTGRNTGELFF

j_call: TRBJ2-7
v_call: TRBV29-1
clone_size: .
d_call: .
cdr3_nt: TGCAGCGTTGTCGGGACTGATTCCTACGAGCAGTACTTC
cdr3_aa: CSVVGTDSYEQYF

j_call: TRBJ2-3
v_call: TRBV2
clone_size: once
d_call: .
cdr3_nt: TGTGCCAGCGGAGGGACCCGGGGAGATACGCAGTATTTT
cdr3_aa: CASGGTRGDTQYF

j_call: TRBJ1-6
v_call: TRBV5-6
clone_size: .
d_call: .
cdr3_nt: TGTGCCAGCAGCTTGTCGGGGAATTCACCCCTCCACTTT
cdr3_aa: CASSLSGNSPLHF

j_call: TRBJ1-3
v_call: TRBV6-6
clone_size: .
d_call: .
cdr3_nt: TGTGCCAGCAGTAACGCTGGAAACACCATATATTTT
cdr3_aa: CASSNAGNTIYF

j_call: TRBJ1-5
v_call: TRBV5-1
clone_size: .
d_call: .
cdr3_nt: TGCGCCAGCAGCTTGGAGGGGGGCCCGAATCAGCCCCAGCATTTT
cdr3_aa: CASSLEGGPNQPQHF

j_call: TRBJ2-7
v_call: TRBV7-2
clone_size: .
d_call: TRBD1
cdr3_nt: TGTGCCAGCAGCTACGTACGGGACAGCTCCTACGAGCAGTACTTC
cdr3_aa: CASSYVRDSSYEQYF

j_call: TRBJ2-7
v_call: TRBV30
clone_size: .
d_call: TRBD2
cdr3_nt: TGTGCCTGGAGTGTACTAGCGGGGAACTACGAGCAGTACTTC
cdr3_aa: CAWSVLAGNYEQYF

j_call: TRBJ1-5
v_call: TRBV6-5
clone_size: few
d_call: .
cdr3_nt: TGTGCCAGCAGTTCGAAGGGATATAGCAATCAGCCCCAGCATTTT
cdr3_aa: CASSSKGYSNQPQHF

j_call: TRBJ1-5
v_call: TRBV19
clone_size: .
d_call: .
cdr3_nt: TGTGCCAGTAGTATAACCCAGGGTGGCCAGCCCCAGCATTTT
cdr3_aa: CASSITQGGQPQHF

j_call: TRBJ2-3
v_call: TRBV10-3
clone_size: .
d_call: TRBD2
cdr3_nt: TGTGCCATCAGTGATCCCACTAGCGGGAGAGGGACAGATACGCAGTATTTT
cdr3_aa: CAISDPTSGRGTDTQYF

j_call: TRBJ2-7
v_call: TRBV2
clone_size: .
d_call: .
cdr3_nt: TGTGCCAGCAGGCGGGATCCCTACTACGAGCAGTACTTC
cdr3_aa: CASRRDPYYEQYF